This T cell receptor (beta chain) is drawn from a study of CD8 T cells in ankylosing spondylitis. MiXCR, run by TCRdb on the 5' RACE reads, gives a single entry per CDR3 protein. The repertoire has roughly 220,000 distinct CDR3 sequences, about 10% of them found once; the top ten carry 21%. V lost 2 bases, J lost 2 bases, and 11 bases lay in between. The CDR3 spans 15 residues. Germline CDR1 is SNHLY and CDR2 is FYNNEI. In this sample, this clonotype turned up many times. This chain uses TRBV2 with TRBJ2-3; possible D gene TRBD2, 5 bases. The sequence derives from a male donor with ankylosing spondylitis or in good health (not recorded which). Source material: blood, either unsorted or a sorted T cell fraction (not recorded which). The CDR3 is CASSEPASFTDTQYF. In nucleotides, the CDR3 is TGTGCCAGCAGTGAACCGGCTAGCTTCACAGATACGCAGTATTTT.